This T cell receptor (beta chain) was profiled in a study of blood T cell repertoires in COVID-19. Looked up from germline, CDR1 is LGHDT and CDR2 is YNNKEL (reference sequence). V shed 1 base and J shed 3 bases, with 13 bases lying between them. The CDR3 is made up of 16 amino acids. In the study's own analysis: By means of reference gene primer amplification, nucleated cell counts were estimated. Libraries were prepared by immunoSEQ multiplex PCR; TCRdb keeps only in-frame clonotypes and omits some of them. The V and J calls and clone size are taken from that table; D and trimming were inferred from the DNA. The table records some 200,000 clones, over 80% of them present only once.

Sequencing input: peripheral blood. This sequence joins TRBV3-1 (or the pseudogene TRBV3-2) and TRBJ1-3, with a possible D match to TRBD1 (5 bases). This clonotype originated in a woman between 40 and 50 years old with acute or convalescent COVID-19. CDR3 sequence: CASSQGQGSNGNTIYF. The CDR3 DNA follows: TGTGCCAGCAGCCAAGGTCAGGGAAGTAATGGAAACACCATATATTTT.